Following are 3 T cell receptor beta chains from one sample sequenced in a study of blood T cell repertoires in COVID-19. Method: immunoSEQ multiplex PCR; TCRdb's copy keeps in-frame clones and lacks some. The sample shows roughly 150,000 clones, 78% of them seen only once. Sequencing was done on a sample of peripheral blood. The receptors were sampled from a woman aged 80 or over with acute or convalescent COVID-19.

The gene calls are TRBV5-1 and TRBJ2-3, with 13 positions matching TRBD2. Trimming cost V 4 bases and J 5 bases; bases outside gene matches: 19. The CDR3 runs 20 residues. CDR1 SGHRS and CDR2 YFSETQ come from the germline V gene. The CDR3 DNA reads TGCGCCAGCAGCCCCTTTTTTCCTGGGACTAGCGGGAAAGTGGGAGATACGCAGTATTTT. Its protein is CASSPFFPGTSGKVGDTQYF. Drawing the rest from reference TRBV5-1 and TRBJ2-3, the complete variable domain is KAGVTQTPRYLIKTRGQQVTLSCSPISGHRSVSWYQQTPGQGLQFLFEYFSETQRNKGNFPGRFSGRQFSNSRSEMNVSTLELGDSALYLCASSPFFPGTSGKVGDTQYFGPGTRLTVL.

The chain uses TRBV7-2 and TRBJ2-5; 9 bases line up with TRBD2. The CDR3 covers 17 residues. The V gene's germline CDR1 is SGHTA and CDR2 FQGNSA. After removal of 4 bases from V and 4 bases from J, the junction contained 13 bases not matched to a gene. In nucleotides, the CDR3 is TGTGCCAGCAGCTCCCGCGGGGGCGGGGGGGCCAGAGAGACCCAGTACTTC. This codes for CASSSRGGGGARETQYF.

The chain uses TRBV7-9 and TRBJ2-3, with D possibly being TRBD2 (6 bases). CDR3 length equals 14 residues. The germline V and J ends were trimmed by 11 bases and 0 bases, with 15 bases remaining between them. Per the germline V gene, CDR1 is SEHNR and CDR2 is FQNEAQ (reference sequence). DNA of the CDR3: TGTGCCGCGGGACCGGAGCTTAGCACAGATACGCAGTATTTT. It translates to CAAGPELSTDTQYF.